This paragraph covers one T cell receptor (beta chain) sequence. Its antigen is currently unknown. The CDR3 sequence is 16 residues long. The V and J ends lost 1 base and 3 bases, in that order; junction bases with no gene match: 4. Germline V CDR1 and CDR2: SGHTA, FQGNSA. The source of the sample is a study of identical twins. Via MiXCR, TCRdb re-called the 5' RACE reads, giving one row per CDR3 protein. Among hundreds of thousands of distinct CDR3 sequences, about 18% were seen once, and the ten largest hold around 13%. Whole-study findings and limits: The presence of invariant MAIT and iNKT cells could partly confound analyses of zero-insertion sequences.

The data were also submitted as part of a second study, on T cells expressing NK-cell markers.

The sample comprised PBMCs. The chain employs TRBV7-2 and TRBJ2-7, with 12 bases fitting TRBD2. This sequence originates from a woman aged 18-35 years in good health. The CDR3 DNA reads TGTGCCAGCAGCTTAGGGGGGACTAGCGGGCTCTACGAGCAGTACTTC. The encoded protein is CASSLGGTSGLYEQYF.